This is a list of T cell receptor beta chains from one sample in a study of immune characterization of retroperitoneal liposarcoma. MiXCR, applied by TCRdb to the PCR reads, yields one record per CDR3 protein. The top ten hold roughly 40% of the sample, which has thousands of distinct CDR3 sequences, around 42% seen once. Sequencing used tumor tissue. These receptors were taken from a male donor with retroperitoneal liposarcoma. Each CDR3 is given with its conserved first and last residue. The order of the fields is D gene, J gene, V gene, clone size, CDR3 DNA, CDR3 protein. D genes are given only for firm matches. Size is stated for part of the rows, as once, few or many counts, or as a class when the clone is expanded.

>TRBD1|TRBJ2-5|TRBV4-1|large
TGCGCCAGCAGCCAAGATTGGGGACAGGGGGAAGAGACCCAGTACTTC
CASSQDWGQGEETQYF
>.|TRBJ1-3|TRBV6-1|large
TGTGCCAGCAGACTGAGCTCTGGAAACACCATATATTTT
CASRLSSGNTIYF
>.|TRBJ2-3|TRBV6-1|.
TGTGCCAGCAGTTATAGCGGTTACACAGATACGCAGTATTTT
CASSYSGYTDTQYF
>.|TRBJ2-1|TRBV7-2|few
TGTGCCAGCAGCTTGGACAACTACAATGAGCAGTTCTTC
CASSLDNYNEQFF
>.|TRBJ2-1|TRBV6-1|few
TGTGCCAGCAGTGATAATGGATACAATGAGCAGTTCTTC
CASSDNGYNEQFF
>TRBD2|TRBJ2-2|TRBV6-1|few
TGTGCCAGCAATAATCCAGCCTATAGCGGGAGGGCGAACACCGGGGAGCTGTTTTTT
CASNNPAYSGRANTGELFF
>.|TRBJ2-7|TRBV6-1|few
TGTGCCAGCGCGATCGGCTCCTACAATGAGCAGTACTTC
CASAIGSYNEQYF
>TRBD2|TRBJ2-1|TRBV6-6|.
TGTGCCAGCACTCAGCCTGGGCTAGCGGGAGTCAATGAGCAGTTCTTC
CASTQPGLAGVNEQFF
>.|TRBJ1-3|TRBV5-4|.
TGTGCCAGCAGCTTGGGAGGGGGAAACACCATATATTTT
CASSLGGGNTIYF
>.|TRBJ2-7|TRBV6-1|.
TGTGCCAGCAGGTCCGGGACACGCTCCGAGCAGTACTTC
CASRSGTRSEQYF
>.|TRBJ2-5|TRBV6-1|.
TGTGCCACCCAGGTCCCCAACGAAGAGACCCAGTACTTC
CATQVPNEETQYF